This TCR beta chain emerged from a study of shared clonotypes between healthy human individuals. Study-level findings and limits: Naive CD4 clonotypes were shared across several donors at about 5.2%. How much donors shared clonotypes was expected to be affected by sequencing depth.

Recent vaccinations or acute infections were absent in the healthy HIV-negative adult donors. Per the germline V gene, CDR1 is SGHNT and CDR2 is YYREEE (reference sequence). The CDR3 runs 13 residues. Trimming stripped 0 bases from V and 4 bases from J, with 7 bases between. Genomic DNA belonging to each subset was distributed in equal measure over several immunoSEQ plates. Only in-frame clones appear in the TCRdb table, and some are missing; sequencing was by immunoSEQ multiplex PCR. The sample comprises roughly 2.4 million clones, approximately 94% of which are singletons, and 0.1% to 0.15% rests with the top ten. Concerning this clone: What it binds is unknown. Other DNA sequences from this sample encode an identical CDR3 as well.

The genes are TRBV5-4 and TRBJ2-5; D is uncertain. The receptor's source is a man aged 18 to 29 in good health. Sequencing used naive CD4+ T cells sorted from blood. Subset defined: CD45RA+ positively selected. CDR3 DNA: TGTGCCAGCAGCTTGGCCGGTGGAGAGACCCAGTACTTC. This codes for CASSLAGGETQYF.